Below, 13 T cell receptor beta chains from the same sample are listed, as sequenced in a study of cytomegalovirus exposure and HLA in healthy donors. Primers: 60 Vbeta forward and 13 Jbeta reverse. Clones were read by immunoSEQ multiplex PCR, and TCRdb kept only the in-frame ones, dropping some. This table has 210,000 or so clones, 85% to 90% appearing once. Sequenced: PBMCs. These receptors were collected from a man aged 25 to 40 in good health and CMV-seronegative.

The J gene is TRBJ1-6, the V gene TRBV28, with D perhaps matching TRBD1 (6 bases). CDR1 and CDR2 from the germline V gene are MDHEN and SYDVKM. The length of the CDR3 is 16 residues. Trimming took 5 bases from V and 7 from J, leaving 18 bases between them. The CDR3 spells CASSGLRGSRNSPLHF. In nucleotides, the CDR3 is TGTGCCAGCAGTGGGCTCAGGGGTTCGCGGAATTCACCCCTCCACTTT.

The CDR3 protein is CASSLKLQFIGYTF. The CDR3 DNA reads as TGTGCCAGCAGTTTGAAATTACAGTTTATTGGCTACACCTTC. The chain joins TRBV28 to TRBJ1-2; D is uncertain. This CDR3 region has 14 residues. From germline, CDR1 is MDHEN and CDR2 SYDVKM. The V end lost 3 bases, the J end lost 7 bases, and 15 bases lay between the germline ends.

Comment on this clone: The same CDR3 can be traced to other DNA sequences in this sample. The chain has TRBV6-1 and TRBJ2-1, with a weak D call TRBD1 (5 bases). Trimming took off 3 bases at V and 10 bases at J, with 16 bases between the two ends. There are 14 residues in the CDR3. The germline V gene encodes CDR1 MNHNS and CDR2 SASEGT. Here the CDR3 reads CASSDTAGKNEQFF. The DNA of the CDR3 is TGTGCCAGCAGTGACACGGCAGGGAAGAACGAGCAGTTCTTC.

This clone was seen only a few times. V gene TRBV2 combines with J gene TRBJ2-7; 7 bases line up with TRBD1. This CDR3 has 14 residues. Germline lookup yields CDR1 SNHLY and CDR2 FYNNEI. With 7 bases clipped from V and 0 bases from J, the junction kept 6 bases outside the gene matches. The DNA for the CDR3 is TGTGCCAGCATGAGTTCAGGGGGCTCCTACGAGCAGTACTTC. This codes for CASMSSGGSYEQYF.

The V and J genes are TRBV5-1 and TRBJ2-7; unclear D gene. V was shortened by 0 bases and J by 2 bases, with 9 bases between the two germline ends. The CDR3 extends over 14 amino acids. Germline CDR1 reads SGHRS; CDR2 reads YFSETQ. CDR3 DNA sequence: TGCGCCAGCAGCTTGGTAGGCAGGCCCTACGAGCAGTACTTC. Translating gives CASSLVGRPYEQYF.

For the CDR3, the DNA is TGTGCCAGCAGCTTGGGACCCCGGACAGGGGCGACTCAGCCCCAGCATTTT. Translation: CASSLGPRTGATQPQHF. The V gene is TRBV5-5, the J gene TRBJ1-5; 9 bases line up with TRBD1. This CDR3 has 17 residues. The germline CDR1 and CDR2 sequences are SGHKS and YYEKEE (reference sequence). The J segment lost 6 bases and the V segment lost 0 bases, leaving 10 bases of the junction unmatched.

This clone was found a few times. The chain has TRBV7-2 and TRBJ1-5, with D uncertain. Germline V gene lookup returns CDR1 SGHTA and CDR2 FQGNSA. This CDR3 is built from 15 residues. Deletions cut 1 base from V and 6 bases from J, with 13 bases between. CDR3 coding DNA: TGTGCCAGCAGCTTAGGCCGCTCGGCGGGTCAGCCCCAGCATTTT. Its translation is CASSLGRSAGQPQHF.

The chain couples TRBV7-2 to TRBJ1-1; no reliable D call. The germline CDR1 and CDR2 sequences are SGHTA and FQGNSA. V was clipped by 4 bases and J by 3 bases, with 9 bases between them. This CDR3 spans 13 amino acids. DNA for the CDR3: TGTGCCAGCAGCTCCCAGAGGGACACTGAAGCTTTCTTT. Encoded protein: CASSSQRDTEAFF. Full variable domain (remainder filled in from reference TRBV7-2 and TRBJ1-1): GAGVSQSPSNKVTEKGKDVELRCDPISGHTALYWYRQSLGQGLEFLIYFQGNSAPDKSGLPSDRFSAERTGGSVSTLTIQRTQQEDSAVYLCASSSQRDTEAFFGQGTRLTVV.

The rearrangement joins TRBV4-2 to TRBJ2-6, with 7 nucleotides matching TRBD2. V trimming: 1 base; J trimming: 2 bases; junction bases outside the gene matches: 2. Germline assignment: CDR1 LGHNA and CDR2 YNFKEQ. This CDR3 region has 16 residues. The CDR3 DNA reads as TGTGCCAGCAGCCAAGGTGGGGGGGCTGGGGCCAACGTCCTGACTTTC. Residues: CASSQGGGAGANVLTF.

The table lists this clone with a count of one. This chain uses TRBV29-1 with TRBJ1-5; D gene unclear. Germline CDR1 and CDR2: SQVTM and ANQGSEA. V was trimmed by 6 bases and J by 0 bases, leaving 9 bases between them. CDR3 length: 13 amino acids. Here the CDR3 reads CSVGENSNQPQHF. In DNA form, the CDR3 reads TGCAGCGTAGGAGAGAATAGCAATCAGCCCCAGCATTTT.

The chain uses TRBV7-8 and TRBJ2-3; 9 nucleotides align to TRBD2. V lost 5 bases, J lost 8 bases, and 14 bases stayed unmatched. The V gene's germline CDR1 is SGHVS and CDR2 FQNEAQ. This CDR3 contains 16 residues. The CDR3 sequence is CASSKTPGLALGTQYF. The CDR3 DNA is TGTGCCAGCAGCAAAACGCCGGGACTAGCACTCGGTACGCAGTATTTT.

This clone appeared once. The rearrangement links TRBV5-4 to TRBJ2-3, with 9 nucleotides matching TRBD2. This CDR3 spans 16 amino acids. From germline, CDR1 is SGHNT and CDR2 YYREEE (reference sequence). The J segment lost 1 base and the V segment lost 1 base, leaving 4 bases of the junction unmatched. The CDR3 DNA reads as TGTGCCAGCAGCTTGACTAGCGGGTTCCGCACAGATACGCAGTATTTT. Protein: CASSLTSGFRTDTQYF. Variable domain in full (rest from reference TRBV5-4 and TRBJ2-3): ETGVTQSPTHLIKTRGQQVTLRCSSQSGHNTVSWYQQALGQGPQFIFQYYREEENGRGNFPPRFSGLQFPNYSSELNVNALELDDSALYLCASSLTSGFRTDTQYFGPGTRLTVL.

This clone was seen a handful of times. The chain recombines TRBV4-1 with TRBJ1-2; a possible D gene is TRBD1 (5 bases). V gave up 1 base and J gave up 14 bases, with 17 bases separating them. This CDR3 has 13 amino acids. CDR1 MGHRA and CDR2 YSYEKL come from the germline V gene. CDR3 sequence reads: CASSQVGLTGDTF. The CDR3 region has the DNA TGCGCCAGCAGCCAAGTTGGCTTGACGGGGGATACCTTC.